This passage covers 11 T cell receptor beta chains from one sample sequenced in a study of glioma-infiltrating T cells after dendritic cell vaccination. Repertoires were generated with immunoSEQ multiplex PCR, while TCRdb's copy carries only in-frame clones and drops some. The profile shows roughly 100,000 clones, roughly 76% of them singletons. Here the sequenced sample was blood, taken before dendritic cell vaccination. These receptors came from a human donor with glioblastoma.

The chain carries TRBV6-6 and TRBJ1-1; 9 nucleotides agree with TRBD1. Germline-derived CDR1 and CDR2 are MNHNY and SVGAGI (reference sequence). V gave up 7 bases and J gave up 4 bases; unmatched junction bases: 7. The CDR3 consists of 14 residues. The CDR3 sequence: CASNLDRGGTEAFF. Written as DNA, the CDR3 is TGTGCCAGCAATCTTGACAGGGGGGGCACTGAAGCTTTCTTT.

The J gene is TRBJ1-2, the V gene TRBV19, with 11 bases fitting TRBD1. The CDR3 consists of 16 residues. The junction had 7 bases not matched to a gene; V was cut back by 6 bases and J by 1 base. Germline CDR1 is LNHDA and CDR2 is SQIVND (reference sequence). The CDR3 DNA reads TGTGCCAGTAGCGGACAGGGGGCGCAAAGTAACTATGGCTACACCTTC. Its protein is CASSGQGAQSNYGYTF.

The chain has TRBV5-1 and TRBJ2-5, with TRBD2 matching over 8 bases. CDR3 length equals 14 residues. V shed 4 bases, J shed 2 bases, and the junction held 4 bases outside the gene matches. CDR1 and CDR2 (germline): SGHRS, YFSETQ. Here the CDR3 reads CASSGAGVQETQYF. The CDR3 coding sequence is TGCGCCAGCAGCGGAGCGGGGGTTCAAGAGACCCAGTACTTC. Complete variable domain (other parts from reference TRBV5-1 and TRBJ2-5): KAGVTQTPRYLIKTRGQQVTLSCSPISGHRSVSWYQQTPGQGLQFLFEYFSETQRNKGNFPGRFSGRQFSNSRSEMNVSTLELGDSALYLCASSGAGVQETQYFGPGTRLLVL.

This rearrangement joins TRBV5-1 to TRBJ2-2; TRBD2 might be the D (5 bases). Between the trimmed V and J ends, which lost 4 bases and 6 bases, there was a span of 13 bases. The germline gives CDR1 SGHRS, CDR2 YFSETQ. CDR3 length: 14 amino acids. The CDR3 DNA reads TGCGCCAGCAGCCCCGATCCGGGATCCGGGGAGCTGTTTTTT. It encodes CASSPDPGSGELFF. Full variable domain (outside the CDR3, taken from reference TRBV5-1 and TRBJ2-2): KAGVTQTPRYLIKTRGQQVTLSCSPISGHRSVSWYQQTPGQGLQFLFEYFSETQRNKGNFPGRFSGRQFSNSRSEMNVSTLELGDSALYLCASSPDPGSGELFFGEGSRLTVL.

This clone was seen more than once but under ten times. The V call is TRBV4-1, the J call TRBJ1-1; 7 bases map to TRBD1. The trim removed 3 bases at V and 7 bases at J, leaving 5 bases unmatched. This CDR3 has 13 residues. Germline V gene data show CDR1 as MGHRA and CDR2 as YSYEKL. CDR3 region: CASSQGTGVEAFF. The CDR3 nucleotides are TGCGCCAGCAGCCAGGGAACAGGGGTTGAAGCTTTCTTT.

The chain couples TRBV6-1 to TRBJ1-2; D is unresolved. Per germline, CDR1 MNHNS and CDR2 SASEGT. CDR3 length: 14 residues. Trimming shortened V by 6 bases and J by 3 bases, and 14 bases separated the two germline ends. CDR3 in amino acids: CASRAPGYYYGYTF. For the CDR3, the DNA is TGTGCCAGCAGGGCACCAGGATATTACTATGGCTACACCTTC.

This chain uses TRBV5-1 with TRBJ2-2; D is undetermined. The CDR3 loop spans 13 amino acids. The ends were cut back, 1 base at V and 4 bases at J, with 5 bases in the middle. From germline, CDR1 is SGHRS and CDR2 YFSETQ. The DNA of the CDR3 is TGCGCCAGCAGCTTGCGGGTCACCGGGGAGCTGTTTTTT. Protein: CASSLRVTGELFF.

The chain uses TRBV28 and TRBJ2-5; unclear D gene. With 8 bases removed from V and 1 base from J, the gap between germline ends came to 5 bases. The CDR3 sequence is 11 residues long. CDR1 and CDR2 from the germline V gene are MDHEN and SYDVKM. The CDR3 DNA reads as TGTGCCAGCGGGCCCCAAGAGACCCAGTACTTC. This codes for CASGPQETQYF.

CDR3 protein: CASSRTVYEQYF. The CDR3 DNA is TGTGCCAGCAGCAGGACAGTCTACGAGCAGTACTTC. The chain carries TRBV7-9 and TRBJ2-7; D is possibly TRBD1 (6 bases). Germline values: CDR1 SEHNR, CDR2 FQNEAQ (reference sequence). V shed 5 bases and J shed 3 bases, with 8 bases lying between them. This CDR3 contains 12 residues.

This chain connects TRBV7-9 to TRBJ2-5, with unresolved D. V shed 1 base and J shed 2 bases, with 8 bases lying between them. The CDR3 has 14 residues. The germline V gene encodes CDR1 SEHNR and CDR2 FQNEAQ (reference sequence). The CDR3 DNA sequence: TGTGCCAGCAGCTTAGTATCTCTACAAGAGACCCAGTACTTC. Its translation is CASSLVSLQETQYF.

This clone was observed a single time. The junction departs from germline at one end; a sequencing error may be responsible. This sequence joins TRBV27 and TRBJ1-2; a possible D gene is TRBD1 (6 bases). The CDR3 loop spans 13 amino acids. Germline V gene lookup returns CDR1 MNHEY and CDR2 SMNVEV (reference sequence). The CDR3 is CVSSSTGYGGYTF. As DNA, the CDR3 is TGTGTCAGCAGTTCCACAGGGTATGGTGGCTACACCTTC.